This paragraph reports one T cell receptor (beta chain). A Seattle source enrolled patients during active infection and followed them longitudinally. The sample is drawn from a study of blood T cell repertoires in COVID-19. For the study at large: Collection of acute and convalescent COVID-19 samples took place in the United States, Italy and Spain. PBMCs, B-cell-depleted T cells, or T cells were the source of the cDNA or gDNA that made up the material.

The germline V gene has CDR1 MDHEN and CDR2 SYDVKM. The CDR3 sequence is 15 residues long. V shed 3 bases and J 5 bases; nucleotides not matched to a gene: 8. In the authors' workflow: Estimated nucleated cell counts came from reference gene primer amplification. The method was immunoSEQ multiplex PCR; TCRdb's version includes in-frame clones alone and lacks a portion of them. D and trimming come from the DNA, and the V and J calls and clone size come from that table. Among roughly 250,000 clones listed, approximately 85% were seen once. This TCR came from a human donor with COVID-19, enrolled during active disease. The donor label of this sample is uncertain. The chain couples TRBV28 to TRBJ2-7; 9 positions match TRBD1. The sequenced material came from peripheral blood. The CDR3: CASSLEDRGFDEQYF. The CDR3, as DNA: TGTGCCAGCAGTTTGGAGGACAGGGGTTTCGACGAGCAGTACTTC.